This T cell receptor beta chain emerged from a study of brain metastases from non-small cell lung cancer. Using immunoSEQ multiplex PCR, the repertoire was profiled, and TCRdb retains in-frame clones only, with some absent. The sample carries a few thousand clones, 70% to 80% recorded once. This clone came up once. The CDR3 is 12 residues long. Unmatched junction bases numbered 4, after V lost 7 bases and J lost 8 bases. The sequenced material came from primary lung tumor tissue. The sequence derives from a donor aged 40 or older with non-small cell lung cancer. The V gene is TRBV12-3 or TRBV12-4, the J gene TRBJ1-4; 7 bases fit TRBD1. The CDR3 is CASNRGLEKLFF. CDR3 bases: TGTGCCAGCAACAGGGGTTTGGAAAAACTGTTTTTT.